This passage covers 9 T cell receptor beta chains from one sample sequenced in a study of blood T cell repertoires in COVID-19. The protocol was immunoSEQ multiplex PCR, while the TCRdb copy is restricted to in-frame clones and leaves out a portion. The table has 150,000 to 160,000 clones, 88% seen once. The sample consisted of peripheral blood. All receptors come from a woman in her 70s with acute or convalescent COVID-19.

The chain joins TRBV7-9 to TRBJ2-5; 7 nucleotides align to TRBD1. With V trimmed by 6 bases and J by 2 bases, 9 bases remained unmatched. The CDR3 has 15 residues. The germline CDR1 and CDR2 sequences are SEHNR and FQNEAQ (reference sequence). CDR3 nucleotides: TGTGCCAGCAGACCTAAACCGGGACAGCAAGAGACCCAGTACTTC. Amino acid sequence: CASRPKPGQQETQYF.

The chain uses TRBV5-1 and TRBJ2-5; maybe TRBD1 (6 bases). V was cut by 3 bases and J by 4 bases, with 13 bases left in between. Germline lookup yields CDR1 SGHRS and CDR2 YFSETQ. The CDR3 loop spans 14 amino acids. CDR3 in amino acids: CASSYRQVRETQYF. In DNA form, the CDR3 reads TGCGCCAGCAGCTATCGACAGGTGCGAGAGACCCAGTACTTC.

This clone was detected many times. The same CDR3 also results from other DNA sequences found in this sample. CDR3 region: CASSLLAGMSSYNEQFF. CDR3 sequence (DNA): TGTGCCAGCAGCTTACTAGCGGGCATGAGCTCCTACAATGAGCAGTTCTTC. This chain joins TRBV7-2 and TRBJ2-1; 8 bases are a match to TRBD2. V lost 2 bases, J lost 0 bases, and 6 bases stayed unmatched. CDR1 and CDR2 (germline): SGHTA, FQGNSA. CDR3 length equals 17 residues.

This chain uses TRBV3-1 (or the pseudogene TRBV3-2) with TRBJ1-1, with D unresolved. Trimming shortened V by 2 bases and J by 0 bases, and 7 bases separated the two germline ends. The germline CDR1 and CDR2 sequences are LGHDT and YNNKEL (reference sequence). The CDR3 has 14 amino acids. CDR3 sequence (DNA): TGTGCCAGCAGCCAAACGGTACTGAACACTGAAGCTTTCTTT. It is translated as CASSQTVLNTEAFF.

The V and J genes are TRBV24-1 and TRBJ1-2, with D perhaps TRBD1 (5 bases). This CDR3 comprises 15 residues. Germline-derived CDR1 and CDR2 are KGHDR and SFDVKD. The germline V and J ends were trimmed by 2 bases and 1 base, with 10 bases remaining between them. The chain's CDR3 is CATSDWRGDNYGYTF. CDR3 coding DNA: TGTGCCACCAGTGATTGGAGGGGCGATAACTATGGCTACACCTTC.

The chain links TRBV5-1 to TRBJ1-2; D gene uncertain. The V gene's germline CDR1 is SGHRS and CDR2 YFSETQ. V shed 4 bases and J shed 7 bases, with 14 bases lying between them. This CDR3 spans 13 amino acids. The CDR3 reads CASSTGHPGGYTF. The CDR3 bases are TGCGCCAGCAGCACCGGTCACCCGGGTGGCTACACCTTC.

The chain links TRBV5-6 to TRBJ1-4; D is unclear. V shed 0 bases and J shed 8 bases, with 14 bases lying between them. The CDR3 is 15 amino acids. The germline gives CDR1 SGHDT, CDR2 YYEEEE. The CDR3 region is CASSLGHGVREKLFF. DNA of the CDR3: TGTGCCAGCAGCTTGGGACACGGGGTTAGAGAAAAACTGTTTTTT. Looking up the rest from reference TRBV5-6 and TRBJ1-4 gives the full variable domain: DAGVTQSPTHLIKTRGQQVTLRCSPKSGHDTVSWYQQALGQGPQFIFQYYEEEERQRGNFPDRFSGHQFPNYSSELNVNALLLGDSALYLCASSLGHGVREKLFFGSGTQLSVL.

The chain uses TRBV5-5 and TRBJ1-1; TRBD1 aligns across 9 bases. Trimming cost V 4 bases and J 11 bases; bases outside gene matches: 9. CDR1 and CDR2 (germline): SGHKS, YYEKEE (reference sequence). This CDR3 spans 13 amino acids. The CDR3 sequence is CASSPPGTGFAFF. The CDR3 DNA reads as TGTGCCAGCAGCCCTCCCGGGACAGGGTTTGCTTTCTTT.

The chain links TRBV6-5 to TRBJ2-7; 8 nucleotides align to TRBD1. This CDR3 spans 15 amino acids. V lost 3 bases and J lost 4; bases outside the gene matches: 8. The germline V gene encodes CDR1 MNHEY and CDR2 SVGAGI. The CDR3 protein is CASSYRAGGTYEQYV. The DNA of the CDR3 is TGTGCCAGCAGTTATAGGGCAGGGGGCACTTACGAGCAGTACGTC.